This TCR beta chain was sequenced during a study of tumor and adjacent non-tumor tissue in lung cancer. General study findings and limits: Patients with more diverse tumor TCRs had worse survival. Compared with tumor, normal lung showed significantly lower TCR diversity.

RNA was extracted from bulk tissue without any cell sorting. More than 3 cm separated this lung sample from the edge of the tumor. This CDR3 contains 13 residues. The V gene's germline CDR1 is SGHRS and CDR2 YFSETQ. V lost 3 bases to trimming and J lost 6 bases, with 10 bases between them. Three rounds of nested PCR, following a modified ARM-PCR protocol, produced the TCRbeta library. TCRdb itself ran the multiplex PCR reads through MiXCR, one entry per CDR3 protein. The sample has 60,000 or so distinct CDR3 sequences; about 55% are singletons. This clonotype has a count of ten or more. Its antigen is currently unknown.

Sequencing used distant non-tumor lung tissue. The V call is TRBV5-1, the J call TRBJ2-1; D unresolved. This TCR derives from an older man with non-small cell lung cancer. The CDR3 loop is CASSSPLVNEQFF. CDR3 DNA: TGCGCCAGCAGCTCCCCTCTTGTCAATGAGCAGTTCTTC.